The 7 T cell receptor beta chains listed next were all sequenced from one sample in a study of T cell changes during pregnancy in multiple sclerosis. Data came from immunoSEQ multiplex PCR; TCRdb stores just in-frame clones and leaves some out. The table has tens of thousands of clones, about 92% seen once. The sequencing used CD8+ T cells from peripheral blood mononuclear cells, collected before pregnancy. Every receptor here comes from a female donor with multiple sclerosis, enrolled in a pregnancy study.

The chain combines TRBV30 with TRBJ1-2; D perhaps matches TRBD1 (6 bases). CDR1 and CDR2 (germline): GTSNPN, SVGIG (reference sequence). Trimming took off 3 bases at V and 4 bases at J, with 12 bases between the two ends. CDR3 length equals 13 residues. CDR3 amino acids: CAWRGGGIYGYTF. CDR3 DNA: TGTGCCTGGAGGGGAGGGGGGATCTATGGCTACACCTTC.

This clone appeared once. The chain employs TRBV10-2 and TRBJ2-1; TRBD2 aligns across 10 bases. Trimming took 9 bases from V and 6 from J; bases not matched to a gene: 5. This CDR3 spans 13 amino acids. CDR1 is WSHSY and CDR2 is SAAADI in the germline V gene. CDR3 loop: CASTSGNLNEQFF. CDR3 in DNA: TGCGCCAGTACTAGCGGGAATCTCAATGAGCAGTTCTTC.

The chain combines TRBV11-2 with TRBJ2-7; D unresolved. Germline-derived CDR1 and CDR2 are SGHAT and FQNNGV. Deletions cut 5 bases from V and 6 bases from J, with 11 bases between. The CDR3 length is 12 residues. Here the CDR3 reads CASSIRSGEQYF. The CDR3 DNA reads TGTGCCAGCAGCATACGATCGGGCGAGCAGTACTTC.

CDR3 DNA sequence: TGTGCCAGCAGCTTAGAACTTTCAGGGACTAGCGGGTTGGACGAGCAGTACTTC. It codes for CASSLELSGTSGLDEQYF. The rearrangement joins TRBV7-6 to TRBJ2-7; 12 nucleotides agree with TRBD2. Germline CDR1 and CDR2: SGHVS and FNYEAQ. The V gene end was trimmed by 1 base and the J gene end by 5 bases; junction bases not matched to a gene: 12. The CDR3 has 18 amino acids.

This clone was seen a single time. The chain combines TRBV6-1 with TRBJ2-2; TRBD2 might be the D (5 bases). CDR3 size: 18 residues. The ends were cut back, 7 bases at V and 4 bases at J, with 25 bases in the middle. Germline V gene lookup returns CDR1 MNHNS and CDR2 SASEGT. The CDR3 nucleotides are TGTGCCAGCACCGAAGCAAGAGGGCGAAGACCGGGCACCGGGGAGCTGTTTTTT. Translation: CASTEARGRRPGTGELFF.

This sequence joins TRBV2 and TRBJ2-1; TRBD2 agrees at 7 bases. V trimming: 6 bases; J trimming: 5 bases; junction bases outside the gene matches: 4. The CDR3 is made up of 13 amino acids. Germline loops: CDR1 SNHLY, CDR2 FYNNEI. The CDR3 DNA is TGTGCCAGCAGCCGACTAGCAAACAATGAGCAGTTCTTC. Amino acids: CASSRLANNEQFF.

The chain carries TRBV13 and TRBJ1-4, with D hard to call. The CDR3 covers 14 residues. Trimming took off 1 base at V and 3 bases at J, with 6 bases between the two ends. Looked up from germline, CDR1 is PRHDT and CDR2 is FYEKMQ (reference sequence). The CDR3 DNA follows: TGTGCCAGCAGCTTAGCCTTTTCTAATGAAAAACTGTTTTTT. It is translated as CASSLAFSNEKLFF.